The clone carrying this TCR beta chain was detected many times. Its antigen is undetermined. This sample was taken from a study of T cells in Graves' hyperthyroidism and ophthalmopathy. Notes on the study in general: Model output signaled ophthalmopathy a median around 6.9 months ahead of onset.

The ends were cut back, 5 bases at V and 0 bases at J, with 25 bases in the middle. This CDR3 has 19 residues. In germline, CDR1 is SGHTA, CDR2 FQGNSA. The hyperthyroidism was newly diagnosed and had lasted under 2 months; the patients were aged 18 to 65. Thyroid ultrasound, orbital computed tomography, clinical symptoms, and serum thyroxine and TRAb underpinned diagnoses. A sample of blood taken at first hyperthyroidism diagnosis preceded any ophthalmopathy symptoms. TCR beta CDR3 region amplification was performed from RNA transcripts. HTBI primers drove first-round RT-PCR of the TCR CDR3. TCRdb passed the multiplex PCR reads through MiXCR, listing each CDR3 protein once. The sample yields about 300,000 distinct CDR3 sequences, less than 30% seen once.

V gene TRBV7-2 combines with J gene TRBJ1-1; TRBD1 is a possible D gene (5 bases). The source of this sequence is a man between 40 and 49 years old with Graves' hyperthyroidism that later progressed to Graves' ophthalmopathy. The sample taken for sequencing was blood. The CDR3 sequence: CASSGFFLTSREMNTEAFF. The DNA for the CDR3 is TGTGCCAGCAGCGGTTTCTTTTTAACCTCCAGGGAGATGAACACTGAAGCTTTCTTT.